This paragraph covers one T cell receptor beta chain sequence. The antigen this receptor binds is unknown. Base qualities were left out, and no much larger clone turns up one base away. The sample is drawn from a study of T cell changes during pregnancy in multiple sclerosis (dated by TCRdb to between 2019 and 2020). Regarding the study in general: The study looked at changes in the T cell repertoire across pregnancy in women with multiple sclerosis.

The library relied on the immunoSEQ multiplex PCR assay. TCRdb provides this immuneACCESS table in a form limited to in-frame rearrangements. Some clones are lacking; in checked studies, under half of them reflect an unresolved V gene, and why the rest are absent is not known. The sample table contains under 50,000 clones; only one count was recorded for roughly 93% of them. The ten largest clones take up 3% to 4.5% of the sample. V is cut by 5 bases and J by 4 bases, and the space between the germline ends is 18 bases. The CDR3 numbers 15 residues from cysteine through phenylalanine. The sequence is cut down to CDR3 DNA, 45 bases in frame from base 1. For CDR1 and CDR2, the germline V gene lists SGHTA and FQGNSA.

The clonotype originates from a female donor with multiple sclerosis, enrolled in a pregnancy study. The chain is assembled from TRBV7-2 and TRBJ2-7, with a tentative D gene TRBD2 over 6 matching bases. This specimen was CD8+ T cells from peripheral blood mononuclear cells, taken after pregnancy. DNA sequence: TGTGCCAGCAGCCCCACTATAGCGGCTCCGTACGAGCAGTACTTC. The resulting protein is CASSPTIAAPYEQYF.